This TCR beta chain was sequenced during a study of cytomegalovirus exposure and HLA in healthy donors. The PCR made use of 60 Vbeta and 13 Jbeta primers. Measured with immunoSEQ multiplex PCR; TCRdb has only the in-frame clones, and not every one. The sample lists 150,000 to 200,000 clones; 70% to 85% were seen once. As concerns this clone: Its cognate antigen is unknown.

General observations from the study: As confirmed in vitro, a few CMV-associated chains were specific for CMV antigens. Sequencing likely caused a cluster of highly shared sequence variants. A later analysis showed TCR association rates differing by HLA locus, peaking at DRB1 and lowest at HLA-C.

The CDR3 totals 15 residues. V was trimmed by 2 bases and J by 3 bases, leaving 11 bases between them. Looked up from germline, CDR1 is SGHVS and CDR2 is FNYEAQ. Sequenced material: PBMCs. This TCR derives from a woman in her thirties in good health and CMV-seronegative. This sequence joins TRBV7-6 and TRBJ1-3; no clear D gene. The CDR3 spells CASSLRWSDGNTIYF. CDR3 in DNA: TGTGCCAGCAGCTTAAGGTGGAGTGATGGAAACACCATATATTTT.